This T cell receptor beta chain was documented in a study of cytomegalovirus exposure and HLA in healthy donors. The CDR3 is 14 residues long. Germline-derived CDR1 and CDR2 are SGHRS and YFSETQ. V dropped 2 bases and J dropped 2 bases, with 11 bases sitting between them. With 60 Vbeta and 13 Jbeta primers, the PCR was carried out. The table came from immunoSEQ multiplex PCR; TCRdb's copy has only in-frame clones and leaves some out. The data contain some 120,000 clones, about 83% of them seen just once; the ten biggest clones take up roughly 2.5%. The chain links TRBV5-1 to TRBJ2-7; D possibly corresponds to TRBD1 (6 bases). The sample was PBMCs. The TCR originated in a female donor in good health and CMV-seronegative. CDR3 sequence: CASSFLTGPYEQYF. CDR3 sequence (DNA): TGCGCCAGCAGCTTCTTGACAGGTCCCTACGAGCAGTACTTC.